The next 27 T cell receptor beta chains were all read from a single sample in a study of T-cell memory formation after mild COVID-19. One entry per CDR3 protein, called by TCRdb with MiXCR from the 5' RACE reads. The profile shows approximately 150,000 distinct CDR3 sequences, 6% to 7% of them singletons. Input material: PBMCs or a T cell subset sorted from them (not recorded which). The receptors were sampled from an adult woman who had mild COVID-19 (a few samples of this study predate the infection). Cell type and time point are not known.

This clonotype has only a few counts. The chain has TRBV20-1 and TRBJ2-3; 9 bases match TRBD1. After removal of 6 bases from V and 3 bases from J, the junction contained 7 bases not matched to a gene. CDR1 is DFQATT and CDR2 is SNEGSKA in the germline V gene (reference sequence). CDR3 length equals 14 residues. CDR3: CSAARTGETDTQYF. Written as DNA, the CDR3 is TGCAGTGCGGCTCGGACAGGGGAAACAGATACGCAGTATTTT.

There are a few counts of this clonotype. This rearrangement joins TRBV7-2 to TRBJ2-2; D may be TRBD1 (5 bases). Deletions cut 1 base from V and 2 bases from J, with 11 bases between. CDR3 length: 16 residues. Germline-derived CDR1 and CDR2 are SGHTA and FQGNSA. This chain's CDR3 is CASSLGSRANTGELFF. CDR3 in DNA: TGTGCCAGCAGCTTAGGATCCAGGGCTAACACCGGGGAGCTGTTTTTT. The whole variable domain, remainder taken from reference TRBV7-2 and TRBJ2-2, is GAGVSQSPSNKVTEKGKDVELRCDPISGHTALYWYRQSLGQGLEFLIYFQGNSAPDKSGLPSDRFSAERTGGSVSTLTIQRTQQEDSAVYLCASSLGSRANTGELFFGEGSRLTVL.

This clonotype was recorded at least ten times. The V and J genes are TRBV7-2 and TRBJ2-3; D is ambiguous. The CDR3 runs to 13 residues. Deletions cut 2 bases from V and 7 bases from J, with 10 bases between. Looked up from germline, CDR1 is SGHTA and CDR2 is FQGNSA. This CDR3 reads CASSLMDVNTQYF. The CDR3 DNA follows: TGTGCCAGCAGCTTAATGGACGTAAATACGCAGTATTTT.

This clonotype was seen only a few times. The V gene is TRBV7-3, the J gene TRBJ2-5; TRBD2 matches at 7 bases. Germline lookup yields CDR1 SGHTA and CDR2 FQGTGA. The trim removed 0 bases at V and 4 bases at J, leaving 8 bases unmatched. The CDR3 has 16 amino acids. CDR3 residues: CASSLTGGGMVETQYF. The CDR3 coding sequence is TGTGCCAGCAGCTTAACGGGCGGGGGTATGGTAGAGACCCAGTACTTC.

This sequence joins TRBV30 and TRBJ2-5; tentative D call: TRBD2 (6 bases). The CDR3 contains 12 residues. The V end lost 2 bases, the J end lost 5 bases, and 9 bases lay between the germline ends. Germline V gene data show CDR1 as GTSNPN and CDR2 as SVGIG (reference sequence). The CDR3 DNA follows: TGTGCCTGGAGTCGGGCGGGGGAGACCCAGTACTTC. This codes for CAWSRAGETQYF.

The genes are TRBV20-1 and TRBJ2-3; D is ambiguous. Germline V lookup: CDR1 DFQATT, CDR2 SNEGSKA (reference sequence). Trimming cost V 0 bases and J 1 base, with 11 bases left between them. CDR3 size: 15 residues. CDR3 amino acids: CSARDLRRGTDTQYF. The CDR3 DNA follows: TGCAGTGCTAGAGATCTCCGGAGAGGCACAGATACGCAGTATTTT.

This clonotype has a count of ten or more. V and J are TRBV27 and TRBJ2-1, with a weak D call TRBD1 (6 bases). The CDR3 consists of 13 residues. Germline V lookup: CDR1 MNHEY, CDR2 SMNVEV (reference sequence). Trimming pared 4 bases from V and 6 bases from J, leaving 10 bases between. CDR3 DNA sequence: TGTGCCAGCAGTTCGGACAGACGCAATGAGCAGTTCTTC. It codes for CASSSDRRNEQFF.

This clonotype was seen many times. The rearrangement uses TRBV5-1 and TRBJ2-5, with TRBD1 as a possible D gene (7 bases). CDR1 and CDR2 (germline): SGHRS, YFSETQ. The length of the CDR3 is 15 residues. V was cut by 4 bases and J by 3 bases, with 16 bases left in between. The DNA for the CDR3 is TGCGCCAGCAGCCCCGGGGCGGGACAGAAAGAGACCCAGTACTTC. This codes for CASSPGAGQKETQYF.

J is TRBJ2-7 and V is TRBV24-1, with 8 bases that match TRBD1. After removal of 5 bases from V and 1 base from J, the junction contained 9 bases not matched to a gene. From germline, CDR1 is KGHDR and CDR2 SFDVKD. There are 16 residues in the CDR3. This CDR3 reads CATSALTGVESYEQYF. The CDR3 DNA reads as TGTGCCACCAGTGCCTTGACAGGGGTGGAGTCCTACGAGCAGTACTTC.

The table lists this clonotype with a few counts. The rearrangement links TRBV12-3 or TRBV12-4 to TRBJ1-4; tentatively, D is TRBD1 (6 bases). The germline V and J ends were trimmed by 1 base and 7 bases, with 10 bases remaining between them. This CDR3 has 14 residues. The CDR3, as DNA: TGTGCCAGCAGTTTAGGGGGACATTTTGAAAAACTGTTTTTT. Translation: CASSLGGHFEKLFF.

This clonotype came up many times. The chain is built from TRBV5-1 and TRBJ2-1; TRBD1 matches at 9 bases. The germline CDR1 and CDR2 sequences are SGHRS and YFSETQ. This CDR3 comprises 17 residues. V lost 7 bases and J lost 1; bases outside the gene matches: 12. CDR3 bases: TGCGCCAGCGGTTCCCCAGGACAGGGGACGTCCTACAATGAGCAGTTCTTC. Translated: CASGSPGQGTSYNEQFF.

This clonotype came up many times. This chain joins TRBV5-1 and TRBJ2-3, with a weak D call TRBD2 (6 bases). Germline V CDR1 and CDR2: SGHRS, YFSETQ. Trimming removed 9 bases from V and 3 bases from J, with 14 bases in between. There are 13 residues in the CDR3. The CDR3 nucleotides read TGCGCCACCTCCCCCGCGGGAACAGATACGCAGTATTTT. Translated, it gives CATSPAGTDTQYF.

The V gene is TRBV7-3, the J gene TRBJ1-1; a possible D gene is TRBD1 (5 bases). The germline gives CDR1 SGHTA, CDR2 FQGTGA. V lost 1 base and J 6 bases, leaving 12 bases between the germline ends. This CDR3 comprises 14 residues. The CDR3 protein is CASSLKGALAEAFF. The CDR3, as DNA: TGTGCCAGCAGCTTAAAAGGGGCTTTAGCTGAAGCTTTCTTT.

The gene calls are TRBV11-2 and TRBJ2-1, with D possibly matching TRBD1 (6 bases). Germline CDR1 is SGHAT and CDR2 is FQNNGV. V was pared by 5 bases and J by 5 bases, with 16 bases between. The CDR3 has 15 residues. Here the CDR3 reads CASSTGTGRNNEQFF. DNA for the CDR3: TGTGCCAGCAGCACTGGCACAGGGCGAAACAATGAGCAGTTCTTC.

This clonotype has a count of ten or more. This rearrangement joins TRBV2 to TRBJ2-4; D is unresolved. The V gene lost 2 bases and the J gene lost 6 bases, with 8 bases spanning the gap. Germline lookup yields CDR1 SNHLY and CDR2 FYNNEI. This CDR3 is 13 amino acids long. CDR3 in DNA: TGTGCCAGCAGTGAATGGCTTGGAAACATTCAGTACTTC. Its protein product is CASSEWLGNIQYF.

The chain uses TRBV5-5 and TRBJ2-1; 8 bases map to TRBD2. Germline V lookup: CDR1 SGHKS, CDR2 YYEKEE (reference sequence). The CDR3 consists of 13 residues. V was pared by 3 bases and J by 7 bases, with 3 bases of the junction left unmatched. The CDR3 loop is CASSWGGGNEQFF. DNA of the CDR3: TGTGCCAGCAGCTGGGGCGGGGGGAATGAGCAGTTCTTC.

V and J are TRBV12-3 or TRBV12-4 and TRBJ2-7; 8 bases map to TRBD1. This CDR3 is 14 amino acids long. Trimming cost V 7 bases and J 2 bases; bases outside gene matches: 7. The CDR3 nucleotides read TGTGCCAGCAAATCAGGGGGCACCACCTACGAGCAGTACTTC. Residues: CASKSGGTTYEQYF.

This clonotype was detected only a few times. The chain uses TRBV12-3 or TRBV12-4 and TRBJ1-1, with 9 bases that match TRBD1. The CDR3 is 14 amino acids. The ends lost 3 bases at V and 6 bases at J; junction bases unmatched: 5. The CDR3 spells CASSLGTGFSEAFF. CDR3 DNA sequence: TGTGCCAGCAGTTTGGGGACAGGGTTCTCTGAAGCTTTCTTT.

This clonotype has ten or more counts. This chain connects TRBV7-9 to TRBJ2-1; D might be TRBD1 or TRBD2, each matching 5 bases. The CDR3 loop spans 14 amino acids. Germline assignment: CDR1 SEHNR and CDR2 FQNEAQ (reference sequence). V lost 5 bases, J lost 9 bases, and 17 bases lay in between. CDR3 bases: TGTGCCAGCAGCCGTGAGGGCAGGGTCAGTGAGCAGTTCTTC. Residues: CASSREGRVSEQFF.

CDR3 residues: CASSQPNPYEQYF. CDR3 nucleotides: TGTGCCAGTAGTCAACCGAACCCCTACGAGCAGTACTTC. V gene TRBV19 combines with J gene TRBJ2-7, with D uncertain. The germline V gene encodes CDR1 LNHDA and CDR2 SQIVND (reference sequence). V was cut by 5 bases and J by 2 bases, with 10 bases left in between. The CDR3 extends over 13 amino acids. Together with reference TRBV19 and TRBJ2-7, the CDR3 gives the full variable domain: DGGITQSPKYLFRKEGQNVTLSCEQNLNHDAMYWYRQDPGQGLRLIYYSQIVNDFQKGDIAEGYSVSREKKESFPLTVTSAQKNPTAFYLCASSQPNPYEQYFGPGTRLTVT.

The rearrangement joins TRBV3-1 to TRBJ1-1; D not resolved. CDR1 and CDR2 (germline): LGHDT, YNNKEL (reference sequence). V lost 0 bases and J lost 0, with 11 bases in between. This CDR3 region has 16 residues. CDR3 nucleotides: TGTGCCAGCAGCCAAGATACCGGATGGGTGAACACTGAAGCTTTCTTT. Translation gives CASSQDTGWVNTEAFF.

In this sample, this clonotype turned up many times. J is TRBJ1-6 and V is TRBV6-5, with unresolved D. Trimming took off 6 bases at V and 9 bases at J, with 12 bases between the two ends. Germline V gives CDR1 MNHEY, CDR2 SVGAGI. The CDR3 extends over 13 amino acids. The CDR3, as DNA: TGTGCCAGCAGGATCGGTTCCATTTCACCCCTCCACTTT. This codes for CASRIGSISPLHF.

The rearrangement joins TRBV25-1 to TRBJ2-7; D call uncertain. The CDR3 length is 12 residues. The ends were cut back, 0 bases at V and 4 bases at J, with 4 bases in the middle. In germline, CDR1 is MGHDK, CDR2 SYGVNS. The CDR3 region is CASSEYEYEQYF. In DNA, the CDR3 is TGTGCCAGCAGTGAATACGAGTACGAGCAGTACTTC.

Comment on this clonotype: Possible read error: a much larger clone is one base away. The J gene is TRBJ1-1, the V gene TRBV20-1; TRBD1 might be the D (6 bases). The CDR3 is made up of 13 amino acids. Looked up from germline, CDR1 is DFQATT and CDR2 is SNEGSKA (reference sequence). For the CDR3, the DNA is TGCATTGCCCCGGGACAAACAAACACTGAAGCTTTCTTT. Translation: CIAPGQTNTEAFF.

This clonotype was found a few times. The V call is TRBV23-1, the J call TRBJ2-7; 7 positions match TRBD1. TRBV23-1 is designated an ORF whose function remains uncertain. J gave up 3 bases and V 6 bases, and 11 bases lay outside the gene matches. CDR3 length: 15 amino acids. This CDR3 reads CASRDDRDKSYEQYF. Here the CDR3 DNA reads TGCGCCAGCAGAGACGACAGGGACAAGAGCTACGAGCAGTACTTC.

The sample holds a few counts of this clonotype. The chain uses TRBV12-3 or TRBV12-4 and TRBJ1-2; D unclear. V lost 3 bases and J 4 bases, leaving 12 bases between the germline ends. This CDR3 contains 14 residues. CDR3 amino acids: CASSLGIGSYGYTF. DNA for the CDR3: TGTGCCAGCAGTTTGGGCATCGGTTCCTATGGCTACACCTTC.

In its sample, this clonotype was seen many times. The chain combines TRBV12-3 or TRBV12-4 with TRBJ2-1, with D perhaps matching TRBD1 (6 bases). The CDR3 is 14 amino acids. Trimming pared 6 bases from V and 2 bases from J, leaving 11 bases between. CDR3 nucleotides: TGTGCCAGCAGCTTTGGGGGCACCTACAATGAGCAGTTCTTC. Protein product: CASSFGGTYNEQFF.